Listed below are T cell receptor beta chains from one sample, sequenced in a study of T-cell memory formation after mild COVID-19. TCRdb reanalysed the 5' RACE reads using MiXCR and keeps one entry per CDR3 protein. This table holds about 180,000 distinct CDR3 sequences, 15% to 20% found once. The sample comprised PBMCs or a T cell subset sorted from them (not recorded which). These receptors were collected from an adult woman who had mild COVID-19 (a few samples of this study predate the infection). Cell type and time point are not known. CDR3s include the opening cysteine and the closing phenylalanine or tryptophan. The order of the fields is V gene, D gene, J gene, clone size, CDR3 protein, CDR3 DNA. The D gene is left open where the match is weak. Expanded clones get a size class; other rows say once, few or many, or leave the size out.

TRBV27	.	TRBJ2-3	few	CASTVQGSLLGTQYF	TGTGCCAGCACTGTCCAGGGTTCACTTCTTGGTACGCAGTATTTT
TRBV12-3/TRBV12-4	TRBD1	TRBJ2-7	.	CASSLAVQGIHEQYF	TGTGCCAGCAGTTTAGCCGTACAGGGGATCCACGAGCAGTACTTC
TRBV5-8	TRBD1	TRBJ2-3	few	CASSDLLRQGTFTDTQYF	TGTGCCAGCAGCGACCTCTTGAGACAGGGGACGTTCACAGATACGCAGTATTTT
TRBV12-3/TRBV12-4	TRBD1	TRBJ1-2	few	CASSLVGTQGGYTF	TGTGCCAGCAGTTTAGTCGGCACACAGGGGGGTTACACCTTC
TRBV12-3/TRBV12-4	.	TRBJ2-1	few	CASSLRRGPSSYNEQFF	TGTGCCAGCAGTCTACGTCGCGGCCCGAGCTCCTACAATGAGCAGTTCTTC
TRBV28	.	TRBJ2-2	few	CASSPPLLTGELFF	TGTGCCAGCAGTCCCCCTCTTTTAACCGGGGAGCTGTTTTTT
TRBV7-9	.	TRBJ2-6	few	CASSLFEKSGANVLTF	TGTGCCAGCAGCTTATTTGAGAAATCTGGGGCCAACGTCCTGACTTTC
TRBV4-2	.	TRBJ2-7	few	CASSQDFQGYEQYF	TGTGCCAGCAGCCAAGACTTTCAAGGTTACGAGCAGTACTTC
TRBV3-1	.	TRBJ1-1	once	CASSPDGVTEAFF	TGTGCCAGCAGCCCGGATGGGGTTACTGAAGCTTTCTTT
TRBV20-1	TRBD1	TRBJ2-2	many	CSARPLPRDRARGTGELFF	TGCAGTGCTAGGCCCCTCCCCCGGGACAGGGCACGAGGTACCGGGGAGCTGTTTTTT
TRBV12-3/TRBV12-4	.	TRBJ2-5	.	CASSLGGQQETQYF	TGTGCCAGCAGTTTGGGGGGACAGCAAGAGACCCAGTACTTC
TRBV6-5	.	TRBJ1-2	few	CASGQGPDGYTF	TGTGCCAGCGGCCAGGGACCCGATGGCTACACCTTC
TRBV6-1	.	TRBJ2-4	few	CASSATTGTKNIQYF	TGTGCCAGCAGTGCCACTACAGGGACCAAAAACATTCAGTACTTC
TRBV18	.	TRBJ2-7	.	CASSPAQGGYEQYF	TGTGCCAGCTCACCTGCACAGGGGGGGTACGAGCAGTACTTC
TRBV5-1	TRBD1	TRBJ1-1	.	CASSIRQGMNTEAFF	TGCGCCAGCAGCATCCGACAGGGGATGAACACTGAAGCTTTCTTT
TRBV29-1	TRBD2	TRBJ2-5	.	CSGGAGGGGETQYF	TGCAGCGGGGGAGCGGGAGGTGGGGGAGAGACCCAGTACTTC
TRBV12-3/TRBV12-4	TRBD2	TRBJ2-5	many	CASSFWGGGRETQYF	TGTGCCAGCAGTTTCTGGGGCGGGGGGCGAGAGACCCAGTACTTC
TRBV4-3	.	TRBJ1-1	.	CASSQDRSYSEAFF	TGCGCCAGCAGCCAAGATCGTTCGTATTCTGAAGCTTTCTTT
TRBV4-2	.	TRBJ2-2	few	CASSQDASWTGELFF	TGTGCCAGCAGCCAAGATGCGAGCTGGACCGGGGAGCTGTTTTTT
TRBV7-2	.	TRBJ1-4	.	CASSSFPGTGNEKLFF	TGTGCCAGCAGCTCTTTCCCCGGGACCGGTAATGAAAAACTGTTTTTT
TRBV2	TRBD2	TRBJ2-7	.	CASRGTGRGASTYEQYF	TGTGCCAGCAGGGGAACTGGGAGGGGCGCGAGTACCTACGAGCAGTACTTC
TRBV5-1	.	TRBJ2-2	.	CASSLRNSYTGELFF	TGCGCCAGCAGCTTGCGAAACAGTTACACCGGGGAGCTGTTTTTT
TRBV14	.	TRBJ1-6	.	CASSQGREYSPLHF	TGTGCCAGCAGCCAAGGGAGGGAGTATTCACCCCTCCACTTT
TRBV5-1	TRBD1	TRBJ2-1	.	CASSLSGQGFYEQFF	TGCGCCAGCAGCTTGTCGGGACAGGGCTTTTATGAGCAGTTCTTC
TRBV12-3/TRBV12-4	.	TRBJ1-6	few	CASSLSPGNNSPLHF	TGTGCCAGCAGTTTATCCCCGGGGAATAATTCACCCCTCCACTTT
TRBV7-9	TRBD1	TRBJ2-2	once	CASSLMGTGGAGELFF	TGTGCCAGCAGCTTAATGGGGACAGGCGGGGCCGGGGAGCTGTTTTTT
TRBV6-5	.	TRBJ1-4	.	CASSYYGEAREKLFF	TGTGCCAGCAGTTATTACGGGGAGGCTCGAGAAAAACTGTTTTTT
TRBV10-3	.	TRBJ2-1	.	CAISDRQYNEQFF	TGTGCCATCAGTGATCGACAGTACAATGAGCAGTTCTTC
TRBV19	.	TRBJ1-1	few	CASSIIAGALGSTEAFF	TGTGCCAGTAGTATTATCGCCGGAGCGCTAGGGTCCACTGAAGCTTTCTTT
TRBV11-2	TRBD2	TRBJ2-1	few	CASSAEAGAYNEQFF	TGTGCCAGCAGCGCAGAAGCGGGAGCCTACAATGAGCAGTTCTTC
TRBV7-2	.	TRBJ2-6	.	CASSIPLRGNSGANVLTF	TGTGCCAGCAGCATCCCTCTGCGGGGAAACTCTGGGGCCAACGTCCTGACTTTC
TRBV25-1	TRBD1	TRBJ2-7	few	CATRTGSGFEQYF	TGTGCCACTCGGACAGGGAGCGGATTCGAGCAGTACTTC
TRBV6-6	.	TRBJ2-3	few	CASSSASDTQYF	TGTGCCAGCAGTTCCGCGTCGGATACGCAGTATTTT
TRBV9	TRBD2	TRBJ2-3	.	CASSASGTSGGDTQYF	TGTGCCAGCAGCGCTTCCGGGACTAGCGGGGGGGATACGCAGTATTTT
TRBV4-2	.	TRBJ1-5	.	CASSQDAVGWGNQPQHF	TGTGCCAGCAGCCAAGATGCGGTTGGATGGGGCAATCAGCCCCAGCATTTT
TRBV25-1	.	TRBJ2-5	.	CASSRAARETQYF	TGTGCCAGCAGTCGGGCAGCTCGAGAGACCCAGTACTTC
TRBV29-1	.	TRBJ2-7	many	CSVEDGALDTYEQYF	TGCAGCGTTGAAGATGGGGCCTTAGACACCTACGAGCAGTACTTC
TRBV20-1	TRBD1	TRBJ1-2	.	CSARQTGTGHGYTF	TGCAGTGCTAGACAAACCGGGACAGGGCATGGCTACACCTTC
TRBV6-2/TRBV6-3	.	TRBJ2-1	.	CASSYPHNEQFF	TGTGCCAGCAGTTACCCTCACAATGAGCAGTTCTTC
TRBV15	.	TRBJ1-5	.	CATRKVGNQPQHF	TGTGCCACTAGGAAGGTCGGCAATCAGCCCCAGCATTTT
TRBV6-2/TRBV6-3	.	TRBJ2-2	few	CASSSVTGELFF	TGTGCCAGTTCTAGCGTCACCGGGGAGCTGTTTTTT
TRBV14	.	TRBJ2-5	many	CASSQDQGTSQYF	TGTGCCAGCAGCCAAGATCAGGGGACCAGCCAGTACTTC
TRBV6-5	.	TRBJ2-5	many	CASSYSWNQETQYF	TGTGCCAGCAGTTACTCGTGGAACCAAGAGACCCAGTACTTC
TRBV12-3/TRBV12-4	.	TRBJ2-5	.	CASSPTEKETQYF	TGTGCCAGCAGTCCGACTGAGAAAGAGACCCAGTACTTC
TRBV7-6	TRBD1	TRBJ1-1	few	CASSPRQGATNTEAFF	TGTGCCAGCAGCCCGCGACAGGGGGCAACGAACACTGAAGCTTTCTTT
TRBV7-8	TRBD1	TRBJ1-5	.	CASSDGQGASNQPQHF	TGTGCCAGCAGCGATGGACAGGGGGCAAGCAATCAGCCCCAGCATTTT
TRBV20-1	.	TRBJ1-1	many	CSAREGGTEAFF	TGCAGTGCTAGAGAGGGAGGGACCGAAGCTTTCTTT
TRBV7-2	.	TRBJ2-1	many	CASSLKPPYNEQFF	TGTGCCAGCAGCTTAAAACCCCCCTACAATGAGCAGTTCTTC
TRBV11-2	.	TRBJ2-3	many	CASGKGRGDTQYF	TGTGCCAGCGGAAAAGGTCGCGGAGATACGCAGTATTTT
TRBV7-9	TRBD1	TRBJ1-4	.	CASSLVGRQGAISTNEKLFF	TGTGCCAGCAGCTTAGTAGGAAGACAGGGGGCAATCTCGACTAATGAAAAACTGTTTTTT